The rows below give T cell receptor beta chains drawn from one sample of a study of shared clonotypes between healthy human individuals. Repertoires were generated with immunoSEQ multiplex PCR, while TCRdb's copy carries only in-frame clones and drops some. The data contain some 2,100,000 clones, almost 96% of them singletons. The sample comprised naive CD4+ T cells sorted from blood. The receptor set was obtained from a man aged 18 to 30 in good health. The CDR3 runs from the conserved cysteine through the conserved F or W. The order of the fields is CDR3 DNA, CDR3 protein, D gene, clone size, V gene, J gene. A D gene is named only where the DNA matches it firmly. Clone size is stated in some rows and not others, as once, few, many or a class when expanded.

TGTGCCAGCAGCGCTATCCCCGGGAACACTGAAGCTTTCTTT,CASSAIPGNTEAFF,.,.,TRBV7-3,TRBJ1-1
TGTGCCAGCAGCTTAGTGGGCGCTTCGGGAGTTCTCTCCTACGAGCAGTACTTC,CASSLVGASGVLSYEQYF,.,.,TRBV7-2,TRBJ2-7
TGTGCCAGCTCACCAGCTACAGGGGAGAATCAGCCCCAGCATTTT,CASSPATGENQPQHF,TRBD1,.,TRBV18,TRBJ1-5
TGTGCCAGCGGGGGGACTAGCTTGGCAGATACGCAGTATTTT,CASGGTSLADTQYF,TRBD2,.,TRBV27,TRBJ2-3
TGTGCCAGCAGCTCGGACAGGGGGACAGATACGCAGTATTTT,CASSSDRGTDTQYF,TRBD1,.,TRBV7-3,TRBJ2-3
TGTGCCACCAGCAGAGAGTTCACAGCTGGGGCCAACGTCCTGACTTTC,CATSREFTAGANVLTF,.,once,TRBV15,TRBJ2-6
TGCGCCAGCAGCCAAGATGGGACAGGCTCCTACGAGCAGTACTTC,CASSQDGTGSYEQYF,TRBD1,.,TRBV4-1,TRBJ2-7
TGTGCCAGCAGTTGGGAGACTAGTAGTACGCAGTATTTT,CASSWETSSTQYF,.,.,TRBV6-6,TRBJ2-3
TGCGCCAGCGTTGGCGGGACAGGGCTCTCTGGGGCCAACGTCCTGACTTTC,CASVGGTGLSGANVLTF,TRBD1,.,TRBV5-1,TRBJ2-6
TGTGCCAGCAGTTTAGGTAGGGGGACTTTCAATCAGCCCCAGCATTTT,CASSLGRGTFNQPQHF,.,.,TRBV28,TRBJ1-5
TGCAGCGTTGATGCGGCCACAGATACGCAGTATTTT,CSVDAATDTQYF,.,.,TRBV29-1,TRBJ2-3
TGTGCCAGCAGTCCTATTTCTAATGGGGTCGAGGAAAAACTGTTTTTT,CASSPISNGVEEKLFF,.,.,TRBV28,TRBJ1-4
TGTGCCAGTAGTATTGGGTTCAGGGCAGGGTTCACAGATACGCAGTATTTT,CASSIGFRAGFTDTQYF,.,.,TRBV19,TRBJ2-3
TGTGCCAGTCGGAGAACTCAAGCCGCAACTAATGAAAAACTGTTTTTT,CASRRTQAATNEKLFF,.,.,TRBV19,TRBJ1-4
TGTGCCAGCAGCCCCGGACATTCGGAGCAGTACTTC,CASSPGHSEQYF,.,.,TRBV7-9,TRBJ2-7
TGTGCCAGCACCGGTCAGGGCAGCGAAAAACTGTTTTTT,CASTGQGSEKLFF,.,.,TRBV2,TRBJ1-4
TGTGCTAGTGGTCCCCGCGGAGCCAACTATGGCTACACCTTC,CASGPRGANYGYTF,.,.,TRBV12-5,TRBJ1-2
TGCAGCGTTGGGGGGACGACGACTTCCGAGCAGTACTTC,CSVGGTTTSEQYF,.,.,TRBV29-1,TRBJ2-7
TGTGCCAGCAACGCGGGGGAGTTCTACAATGAGCAGTTCTTC,CASNAGEFYNEQFF,TRBD2,.,TRBV11-2,TRBJ2-1
TGTGCCAGCAGCTACTGGGCCTCCTCTAGCACAGATACGCAGTATTTT,CASSYWASSSTDTQYF,.,.,TRBV6-5,TRBJ2-3
TGTGCCAGCAGTGAAGGAAGGACAGGGACGGGGGAGCAGTACTTC,CASSEGRTGTGEQYF,TRBD1,.,TRBV6-1,TRBJ2-7
TGTGCCATCAGTGAACGATTCAATGAGCAGTTCTTC,CAISERFNEQFF,.,.,TRBV10-3,TRBJ2-1
TGTGCCAGCAGCGAGAGCTACCAAGAGACCCAGTACTTC,CASSESYQETQYF,.,.,TRBV9,TRBJ2-5
TGTGCCAGCTCACCAGACTTTTTGGGTCTAGCGGGAGGAGAGACCCAGTACTTC,CASSPDFLGLAGGETQYF,TRBD2,.,TRBV18,TRBJ2-5
TGCGCCAGCAGCTTGTCCGGGACAGGGGGCAATCAGCCCCAGCATTTT,CASSLSGTGGNQPQHF,TRBD1,.,TRBV5-1,TRBJ1-5
TGTGCCATCAGTGAGTCAACGACTAGCGGATATTACGAGCAGTACTTC,CAISESTTSGYYEQYF,TRBD2,.,TRBV10-3,TRBJ2-7
TGTGCCAGTAGTATATTCAGCTCGAACATTGAAGCTTTCTTT,CASSIFSSNIEAFF,.,.,TRBV19,TRBJ1-1
TGTGCTAGCAGCTCAACCCCCGGGACAGGGGGCACCGGGGAGCTGTTTTTT,CASSSTPGTGGTGELFF,TRBD1,.,TRBV7-7,TRBJ2-2
TGTGCCAGTAGGGAGTCTAACTATGGCTACACCTTC,CASRESNYGYTF,.,.,TRBV19,TRBJ1-2
TGTGCCAGCAGTTACTCTACGGGAGGGCCGCGTGAGCAGTTCTTC,CASSYSTGGPREQFF,TRBD2,once,TRBV6-5,TRBJ2-1
TGTGCCAGTAGTATTGGGCAGGGAAACACCATATATTTT,CASSIGQGNTIYF,.,.,TRBV19,TRBJ1-3
TGTGCCAGCGTCTACACAGGGACCAGGGATGAGCAGTTCTTC,CASVYTGTRDEQFF,.,.,TRBV2,TRBJ2-1
TGCGCCAGCAGTACCGAGACACCCGAGATCGGAAAACTGTTTTTT,CASSTETPEIGKLFF,.,.,TRBV5-1,TRBJ1-4
TGTGCCAGCAGCTCCCCCCCCGGGGGAACACCGAGCAATGAGCAGTTCTTC,CASSSPPGGTPSNEQFF,.,.,TRBV7-2,TRBJ2-1
TGTGCCTGGTCAGTAGCAGGGGCAACTAATGAAAAACTGTTTTTT,CAWSVAGATNEKLFF,.,once,TRBV30,TRBJ1-4
TGTGCCAGCAGTTTAGGGGCAGGGGTACGGACTGAAGCTTTCTTT,CASSLGAGVRTEAFF,.,.,TRBV28,TRBJ1-1
TGTGCCATCGGGACTAGCATTCTACTTGGCACAGATACGCAGTATTTT,CAIGTSILLGTDTQYF,TRBD2,.,TRBV10-3,TRBJ2-3
TGTGCCAGCAACCGGGCAAAAGAGACCCAGTACTTC,CASNRAKETQYF,.,.,TRBV28,TRBJ2-5
TGTGCCAGCAGCCAAGGGGGAGTGGGGTTCCAGCCCCAGCATTTT,CASSQGGVGFQPQHF,.,.,TRBV4-2,TRBJ1-5
TGTGCCAGCAGTGATGCCGGGACAGGGGTTAATGAGCAGTACTTC,CASSDAGTGVNEQYF,TRBD1,.,TRBV2,TRBJ2-7
TGTGCCAGCAGTTTAGGCAGGGAGAGCAATCAGCCCCAGCATTTT,CASSLGRESNQPQHF,.,.,TRBV27,TRBJ1-5
TGTGCCAGCAGCTTCTCAGATACGCAGTATTTT,CASSFSDTQYF,.,few,TRBV7-9,TRBJ2-3
TGCGCCAGCAGCCAGATAGAAGCCAAAAACATTCAGTACTTC,CASSQIEAKNIQYF,.,.,TRBV4-1,TRBJ2-4
TGTGCCAGCAGATGGACAGGGGCGAACACCGGGGAGCTGTTTTTT,CASRWTGANTGELFF,TRBD1,.,TRBV11-2,TRBJ2-2
TGTGCCAGCAGCCGGGGGAGCGGTAATTCACCCCTCCACTTT,CASSRGSGNSPLHF,.,once,TRBV5-8,TRBJ1-6
TGTGCCAGCAGCTTAGATTGGACAGAAAACCTCTATGGCTACACCTTC,CASSLDWTENLYGYTF,.,once,TRBV7-2,TRBJ1-2
TGTGCCAGCAGTGAACTAGCGGTCGTCAATGAGCAGTTCTTC,CASSELAVVNEQFF,TRBD2,.,TRBV2,TRBJ2-1
TGTGCCAGCAGCCGCGGTGGGGCGTACGAGCAGTACTTC,CASSRGGAYEQYF,.,.,TRBV6-5,TRBJ2-7
TGCGCCAGCAGCCTCGGGACGGACTATGGCTACACCTTC,CASSLGTDYGYTF,.,.,TRBV5-1,TRBJ1-2
TGCGCCAGCAGCCAAGGGACTAGCGGACCATACGAGCAGTACTTC,CASSQGTSGPYEQYF,TRBD2,.,TRBV4-1,TRBJ2-7
TGTGCCAGCAGCTTTCAGGCTAGCGGGAGGGCCGCCTACAATGAGCAGTTCTTC,CASSFQASGRAAYNEQFF,TRBD2,.,TRBV7-2,TRBJ2-1
TGTGCCACCCTGCCGGGGAGCTTCTATGGCTACACCTTC,CATLPGSFYGYTF,.,.,TRBV6-1,TRBJ1-2
TGTGCCAGCGGGGCGGGAGGGGCCAAAAACATTCAGTACTTC,CASGAGGAKNIQYF,TRBD2,.,TRBV5-4,TRBJ2-4
TGTGCCAGTAGTACCATGCTGGGTCGCAATGAAAAACTGTTTTTT,CASSTMLGRNEKLFF,.,.,TRBV19,TRBJ1-4
TGTGCCAGTACGCCGGGACAGGGGGCCCGCAGGGAGACCCAGTACTTC,CASTPGQGARRETQYF,TRBD1,.,TRBV19,TRBJ2-5
TGTGCCAGCAGCTGGGGTTACAGCGGAGACAGCACAGATACGCAGTATTTT,CASSWGYSGDSTDTQYF,.,.,TRBV5-8,TRBJ2-3
TGCGCCAGCAGCCAAGTTGCGGGAGAGTCCTACGAGCAGTACTTC,CASSQVAGESYEQYF,TRBD2,.,TRBV4-1,TRBJ2-7